The present T cell receptor (beta chain) was sequenced within a study of beta chain features in type 1 diabetes. Overall study results and limits: Shortening of TCRB CDR3s, moderate but significant, appeared in all four CD4+ subsets of Type 1 diabetes patients.

The CDR3 sequence is 16 residues long. The V gene lost 4 bases and the J gene lost 8 bases, with 23 bases spanning the gap. Germline V lookup: CDR1 MDHEN, CDR2 SYDVKM. Only a few counts were recorded for this clone. Its target is unknown. Isolated RNA was reverse transcribed in full, so expressed TCRB transcripts were sequenced. Clones were sequenced by immunoSEQ multiplex PCR, and TCRdb holds only the in-frame ones, with some missing. This sample yields 150,000 to 170,000 clones, of which 9% to 12% are seen a single time; around 0.48% belongs to the top ten. The V and J genes are TRBV28 and TRBJ1-2; D is undetermined. The sequencing input was central memory CD4+ T cells from blood. The clonotype was recovered from a young man with type 1 diabetes. CDR3 DNA: TGTGCCAGCAGTTCCCCCGCGGGCCTGTTCGGTCTCGGCTACACCTTC. This gives the protein CASSSPAGLFGLGYTF.